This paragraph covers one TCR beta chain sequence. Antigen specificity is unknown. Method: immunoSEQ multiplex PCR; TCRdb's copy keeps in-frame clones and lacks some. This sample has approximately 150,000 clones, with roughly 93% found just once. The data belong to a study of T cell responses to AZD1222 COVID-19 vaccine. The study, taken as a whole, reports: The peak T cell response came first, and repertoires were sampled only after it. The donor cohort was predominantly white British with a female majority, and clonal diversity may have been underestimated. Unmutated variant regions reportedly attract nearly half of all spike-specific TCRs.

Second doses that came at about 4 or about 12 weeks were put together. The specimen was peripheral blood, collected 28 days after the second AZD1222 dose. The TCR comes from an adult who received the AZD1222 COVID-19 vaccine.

CDR3 residues: CATSDPSAAGGGTDTQYF. CDR3 coding DNA: TGTGCCACCAGTGACCCCTCGGCCGCGGGGGGGGGCACAGATACGCAGTATTTT. The chain recombines TRBV24-1 with TRBJ2-3; 9 bases are shared with TRBD2. CDR1 KGHDR and CDR2 SFDVKD come from the germline V gene. This CDR3 comprises 18 residues. V lost 4 bases and J lost 1; bases outside the gene matches: 11.